This T cell receptor beta chain was sequenced for a study of T cell responses to AZD1222 COVID-19 vaccine. Trimming took 4 bases from V and 4 from J, leaving 10 bases between them. There are 13 residues in the CDR3. Germline V CDR1 and CDR2: SGDLS, YYNGEE. The repertoire was sequenced with immunoSEQ multiplex PCR; TCRdb's copy has only in-frame clones and lacks some. The sample has 95,000 to 110,000 clones; 91% are singletons. This clone appeared a single time. Specimen: peripheral blood, collected on day 0 of AZD1222 vaccination. The sequence was collected from an adult in good health. The chain is built from TRBV9 and TRBJ2-3; maybe TRBD1 (5 bases). The chain's CDR3 is CASSFRQSDTQYF. As DNA, the CDR3 is TGTGCCAGCAGCTTCCGACAGTCAGATACGCAGTATTTT.